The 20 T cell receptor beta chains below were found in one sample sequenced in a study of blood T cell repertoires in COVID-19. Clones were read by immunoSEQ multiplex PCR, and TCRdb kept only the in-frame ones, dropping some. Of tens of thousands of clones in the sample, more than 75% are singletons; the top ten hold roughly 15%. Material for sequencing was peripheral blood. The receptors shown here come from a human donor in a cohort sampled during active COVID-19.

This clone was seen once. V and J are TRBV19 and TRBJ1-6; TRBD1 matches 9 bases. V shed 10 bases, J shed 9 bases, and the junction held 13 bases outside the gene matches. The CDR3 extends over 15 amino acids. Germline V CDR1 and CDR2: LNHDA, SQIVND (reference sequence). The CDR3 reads CATSLEGQGVSPLHF. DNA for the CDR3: TGTGCCACCTCGCTTGAGGGACAGGGAGTTTCACCCCTCCACTTT.

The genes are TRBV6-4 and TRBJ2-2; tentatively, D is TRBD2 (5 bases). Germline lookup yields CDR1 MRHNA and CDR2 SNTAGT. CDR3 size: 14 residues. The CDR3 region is CAGERGSDTGELFF. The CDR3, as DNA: TGTGCTGGAGAACGAGGGTCCGACACCGGGGAGCTGTTTTTT.

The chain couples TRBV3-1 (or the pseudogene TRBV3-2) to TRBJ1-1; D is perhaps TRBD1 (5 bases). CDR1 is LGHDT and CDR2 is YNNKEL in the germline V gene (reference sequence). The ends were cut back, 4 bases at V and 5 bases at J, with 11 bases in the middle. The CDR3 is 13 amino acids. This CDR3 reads CASSPDGGTEAFF. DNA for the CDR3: TGTGCCAGCAGCCCCGACGGGGGGACTGAAGCTTTCTTT.

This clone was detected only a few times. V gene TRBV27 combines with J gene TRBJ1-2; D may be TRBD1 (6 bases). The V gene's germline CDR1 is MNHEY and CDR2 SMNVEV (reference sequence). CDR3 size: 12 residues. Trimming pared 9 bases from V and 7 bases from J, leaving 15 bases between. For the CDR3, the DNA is TGTGCCAGTCCCCAGGGAGGGGGTGGCTACACCTTC. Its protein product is CASPQGGGGYTF.

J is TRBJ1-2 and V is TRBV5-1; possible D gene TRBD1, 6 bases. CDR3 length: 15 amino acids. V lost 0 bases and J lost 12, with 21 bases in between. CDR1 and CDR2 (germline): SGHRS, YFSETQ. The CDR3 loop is CASSLESRNRAANTF. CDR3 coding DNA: TGCGCCAGCAGCTTGGAGAGTAGGAACAGGGCCGCAAACACCTTC.

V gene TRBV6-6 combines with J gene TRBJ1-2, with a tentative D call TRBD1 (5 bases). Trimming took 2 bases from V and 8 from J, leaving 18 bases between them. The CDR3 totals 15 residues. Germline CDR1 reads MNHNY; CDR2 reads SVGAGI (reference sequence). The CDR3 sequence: CASSYGAGTVNGYTF. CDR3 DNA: TGTGCCAGCAGTTACGGGGCGGGGACGGTCAACGGCTACACCTTC.

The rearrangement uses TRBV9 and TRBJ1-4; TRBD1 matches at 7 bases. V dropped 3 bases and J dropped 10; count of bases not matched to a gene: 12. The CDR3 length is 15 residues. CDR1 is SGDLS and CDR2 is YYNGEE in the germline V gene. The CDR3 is CASSAKPGQFAKLFF. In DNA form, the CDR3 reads TGTGCCAGCAGCGCCAAACCGGGACAGTTCGCAAAACTGTTTTTT.

CDR3 sequence reads: CASSFGGGTNEQYF. In DNA, the CDR3 is TGTGCCAGCAGCTTCGGGGGGGGCACAAACGAGCAGTACTTC. The V call is TRBV7-9, the J call TRBJ2-7, with 8 bases that match TRBD2. Germline V gene sequence: CDR1 SEHNR, CDR2 FQNEAQ (reference sequence). CDR3 length: 14 residues. Unmatched junction bases numbered 6, after V lost 3 bases and J lost 5 bases.

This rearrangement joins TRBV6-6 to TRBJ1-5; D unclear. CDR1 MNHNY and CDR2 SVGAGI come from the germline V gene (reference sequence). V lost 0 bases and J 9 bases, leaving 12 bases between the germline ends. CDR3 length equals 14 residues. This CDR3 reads CASSYSSNSWPQHF. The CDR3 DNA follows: TGTGCCAGCAGTTACTCGTCTAACTCGTGGCCCCAGCATTTT.

The CDR3 bases are TGCAGCGTTGTTGGACAGGGGAATGGCTACACCTTC. Amino acids: CSVVGQGNGYTF. The gene calls are TRBV29-1 and TRBJ1-2, with 9 bases lining up with TRBD1. CDR3 size: 12 residues. The germline V gene has CDR1 SQVTM and CDR2 ANQGSEA. Trimming cost V 4 bases and J 6 bases; bases outside gene matches: 3. Full variable domain (remainder filled in from reference TRBV29-1 and TRBJ1-2): SAVISQKPSRDICQRGTSLTIQCQVDSQVTMMFWYRQQPGQSLTLIATANQGSEATYESGFVIDKFPISRPNLTFSTLTVSNMSPEDSSIYLCSVVGQGNGYTFGSGTRLTVV.

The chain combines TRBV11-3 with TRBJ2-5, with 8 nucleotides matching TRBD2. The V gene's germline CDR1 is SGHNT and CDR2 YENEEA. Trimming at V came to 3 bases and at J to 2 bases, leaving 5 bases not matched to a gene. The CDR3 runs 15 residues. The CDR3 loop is CASSFSSGGQETQYF. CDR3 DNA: TGTGCCAGCAGCTTTTCTTCGGGGGGGCAAGAGACCCAGTACTTC.

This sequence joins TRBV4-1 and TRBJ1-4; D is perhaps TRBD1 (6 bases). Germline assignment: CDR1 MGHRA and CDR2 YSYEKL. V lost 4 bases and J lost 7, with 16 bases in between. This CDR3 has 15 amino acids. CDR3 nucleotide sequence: TGCGCCAGCAGCCCCTCTCAGGGGCCCGGTGAAAAACTGTTTTTT. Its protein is CASSPSQGPGEKLFF.

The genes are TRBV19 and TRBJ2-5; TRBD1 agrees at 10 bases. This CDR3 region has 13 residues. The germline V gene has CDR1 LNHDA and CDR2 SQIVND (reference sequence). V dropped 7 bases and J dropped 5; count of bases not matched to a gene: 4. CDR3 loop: CASNTGQGETQYF. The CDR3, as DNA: TGTGCCAGTAATACGGGACAGGGGGAGACCCAGTACTTC.

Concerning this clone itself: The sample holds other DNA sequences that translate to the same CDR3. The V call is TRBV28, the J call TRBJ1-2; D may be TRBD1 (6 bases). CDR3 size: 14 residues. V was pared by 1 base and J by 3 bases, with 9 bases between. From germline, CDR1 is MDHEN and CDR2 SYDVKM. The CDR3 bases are TGTGCCAGCAGTTTATTGGGGGCAGACTATGGCTACACCTTC. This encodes CASSLLGADYGYTF.

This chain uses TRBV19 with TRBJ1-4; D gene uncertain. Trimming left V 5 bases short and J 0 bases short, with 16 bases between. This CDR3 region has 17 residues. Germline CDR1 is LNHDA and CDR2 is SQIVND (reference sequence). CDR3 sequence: CASSHTGSLATNEKLFF. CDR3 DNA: TGTGCCAGTAGTCACACCGGGAGCCTTGCAACTAATGAAAAACTGTTTTTT. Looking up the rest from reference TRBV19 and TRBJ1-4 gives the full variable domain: DGGITQSPKYLFRKEGQNVTLSCEQNLNHDAMYWYRQDPGQGLRLIYYSQIVNDFQKGDIAEGYSVSREKKESFPLTVTSAQKNPTAFYLCASSHTGSLATNEKLFFGSGTQLSVL.

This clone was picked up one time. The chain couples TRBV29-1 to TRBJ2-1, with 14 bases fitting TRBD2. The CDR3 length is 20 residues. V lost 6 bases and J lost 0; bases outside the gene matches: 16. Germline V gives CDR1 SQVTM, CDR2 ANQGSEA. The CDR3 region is CSVLKPPGLAGESSYNEQFF. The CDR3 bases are TGCAGCGTCCTCAAACCACCGGGACTAGCGGGGGAAAGCTCCTACAATGAGCAGTTCTTC.

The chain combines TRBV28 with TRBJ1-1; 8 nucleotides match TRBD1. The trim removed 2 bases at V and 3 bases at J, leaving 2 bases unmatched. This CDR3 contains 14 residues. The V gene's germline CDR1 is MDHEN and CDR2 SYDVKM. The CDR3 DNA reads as TGTGCCAGCAGTTTAGGACAGGGAGACACTGAAGCTTTCTTT. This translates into CASSLGQGDTEAFF.

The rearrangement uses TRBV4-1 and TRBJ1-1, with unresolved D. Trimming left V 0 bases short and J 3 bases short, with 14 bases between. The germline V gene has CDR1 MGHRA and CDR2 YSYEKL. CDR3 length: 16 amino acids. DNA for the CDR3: TGCGCCAGCAGCCAAGAAATAGGTCGGGTGGACACTGAAGCTTTCTTT. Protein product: CASSQEIGRVDTEAFF.

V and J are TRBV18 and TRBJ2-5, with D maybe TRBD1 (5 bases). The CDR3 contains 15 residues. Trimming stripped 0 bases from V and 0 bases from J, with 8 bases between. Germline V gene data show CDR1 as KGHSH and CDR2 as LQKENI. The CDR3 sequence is CASSPPDKNQETQYF. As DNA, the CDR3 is TGTGCCAGCTCACCACCGGACAAGAACCAAGAGACCCAGTACTTC.

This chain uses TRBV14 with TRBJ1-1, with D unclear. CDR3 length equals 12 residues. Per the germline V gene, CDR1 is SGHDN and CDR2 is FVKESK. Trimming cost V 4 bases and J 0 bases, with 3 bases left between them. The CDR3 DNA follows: TGTGCCAGCAGCCTCATGAACACTGAAGCTTTCTTT. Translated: CASSLMNTEAFF. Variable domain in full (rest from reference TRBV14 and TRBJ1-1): EAGVTQFPSHSVIEKGQTVTLRCDPISGHDNLYWYRRVMGKEIKFLLHFVKESKQDESGMPNNRFLAERTGGTYSTLKVQPAELEDSGVYFCASSLMNTEAFFGQGTRLTVV.